The present entry profiles one T cell receptor beta chain with its context. Germline CDR1 WNHNN, CDR2 SYGVQD (reference sequence). V gave up 2 bases and J gave up 4 bases; unmatched junction bases: 12. The CDR3 length is 18 residues. The source of the sample is a study of blood T cell repertoires in COVID-19. The overall study: Specimens from acute and convalescent COVID-19 originated in the United States, Italy and Spain. T cells, B-cell-depleted T cells, or PBMCs supplied cDNA or gDNA.

Per the authors' pipeline: Amplifying reference gene primers gave estimates of nucleated cell counts. Libraries were prepared by immunoSEQ multiplex PCR; TCRdb keeps only in-frame clonotypes and omits some of them. V, J and clone size are those of that table, while D and trimming were read from the DNA. Of 85,000 to 110,000 clones detected, around 82% appear once; the ten largest clones hold around 13%. The sequenced sample was peripheral blood. The clonotype originates from a human donor in a cohort sampled during active or convalescent COVID-19. This chain joins TRBV10-1 and TRBJ2-2, with 8 bases that match TRBD2. CDR3 sequence reads: CASSERGGTSWGTGELFF. The CDR3 coding sequence is TGCGCCAGCAGTGAGCGCGGGGGGACCTCCTGGGGCACCGGGGAGCTGTTTTTT.